A single sample is the source of the 32 T cell receptor beta chains below, sequenced in a study of a mutant IDH1 vaccine in newly diagnosed glioma. Time point here: week 35, safety follow-up. A single vaccine dose contained 300 ug of mutant IDH1 20-mer peptide, and topical imiquimod was used with it. These receptors are not linked to any known antigen. Only in-frame clones appear in the TCRdb table, and some are missing; sequencing was by immunoSEQ multiplex PCR. The sample has 25,000 to 40,000 clones, 81% seen once. The specimen comprised PBMCs, sampled from a glioma patient whose treatment included an IDH1 peptide vaccine. The receptors derive from a man aged 25-45 years with glioma.

The chain joins TRBV29-1 to TRBJ2-1; 10 nucleotides agree with TRBD1. J was trimmed by 4 bases and V by 6 bases; bases with no gene match: 12. Looked up from germline, CDR1 is SQVTM and CDR2 is ANQGSEA. This CDR3 has 16 amino acids. This CDR3 is CSVAGTGAPSYNEQFF. As DNA, the CDR3 is TGCAGCGTGGCCGGGACAGGGGCCCCGTCATACAATGAGCAGTTCTTC.

This chain joins TRBV5-1 and TRBJ2-1; 13 nucleotides agree with TRBD2. This CDR3 spans 17 amino acids. Trimming removed 0 bases from V and 0 bases from J; junction bases left unmatched: 0. Germline assignment: CDR1 SGHRS and CDR2 YFSETQ. The CDR3 is CASSLGLAGGSYNEQFF. CDR3 bases: TGCGCCAGCAGCTTGGGACTAGCGGGAGGCTCCTACAATGAGCAGTTCTTC.

V usage is TRBV2 and J usage is TRBJ1-1; D gene unclear. The ends were cut back, 4 bases at V and 4 bases at J, with 10 bases in the middle. This CDR3 has 13 residues. Germline V gene lookup returns CDR1 SNHLY and CDR2 FYNNEI. The CDR3 nucleotides read TGTGCCAGCAGTGCGAGGGAGGGCACTGAAGCTTTCTTT. Translated, it gives CASSAREGTEAFF.

The rearrangement links TRBV5-1 to TRBJ2-3, with TRBD2 matching 8 bases. Germline values: CDR1 SGHRS, CDR2 YFSETQ. Trimming cost V 2 bases and J 1 base; bases outside gene matches: 3. The CDR3 covers 15 residues. The CDR3 coding sequence is TGCGCCAGCAGCTTAGCAGCGGGGGGCACAGATACGCAGTATTTT. Protein product: CASSLAAGGTDTQYF.

V is TRBV19 and J is TRBJ1-2; tentative D call: TRBD1 (5 bases). Looked up from germline, CDR1 is LNHDA and CDR2 is SQIVND (reference sequence). The CDR3 length is 13 residues. Between the trimmed V and J ends, which lost 5 bases and 2 bases, there was a span of 9 bases. CDR3 bases: TGTGCCAGTAGTGATCGGGGGAACTATGGCTACACCTTC. Its translation: CASSDRGNYGYTF.

The table lists this clone with a few counts. This chain uses TRBV5-1 with TRBJ1-5; D remains ambiguous. The CDR3 consists of 14 residues. The germline CDR1 and CDR2 sequences are SGHRS and YFSETQ. The V end lost 0 bases, the J end lost 5 bases, and 9 bases lay between the germline ends. CDR3 residues: CASSLGGEHQPQHF. As DNA, the CDR3 is TGCGCCAGCAGCTTGGGAGGTGAGCATCAGCCCCAGCATTTT.

CDR3: CASSSDRAYEQYF. CDR3 DNA: TGTGCCAGCAGTTCGGACAGGGCCTACGAGCAGTACTTC. The chain recombines TRBV5-4 with TRBJ2-7; 8 bases map to TRBD1. CDR3 size: 13 residues. Germline lookup yields CDR1 SGHNT and CDR2 YYREEE (reference sequence). The V and J ends lost 5 bases and 2 bases, in that order; junction bases with no gene match: 3.

The V and J genes are TRBV12-5 and TRBJ2-7; no reliable D call. The CDR3 spans 14 residues. The germline V and J ends were trimmed by 0 bases and 2 bases, with 8 bases remaining between them. Per the germline V gene, CDR1 is LGHNT and CDR2 is FRNRAP. CDR3 amino acids: CASGLVPQTYEQYF. The CDR3 coding sequence is TGTGCTAGTGGTTTGGTCCCCCAGACCTACGAGCAGTACTTC.

The V call is TRBV7-2, the J call TRBJ2-1; 10 nucleotides align to TRBD2. The CDR3 has 18 residues. The germline V gene encodes CDR1 SGHTA and CDR2 FQGNSA. The trim removed 5 bases at V and 2 bases at J, leaving 12 bases unmatched. As DNA, the CDR3 is TGTGCCAGCAGCCCGAGCGCTAGCGGGAGTATCGCCTACAATGAGCAGTTCTTC. Residues: CASSPSASGSIAYNEQFF.

J is TRBJ2-2 and V is TRBV2; 10 nucleotides align to TRBD2. The CDR3 length is 15 residues. Germline trimming cut 4 bases from V and 6 bases from J; bases unmatched to any gene: 5. The germline CDR1 and CDR2 sequences are SNHLY and FYNNEI. In nucleotides, the CDR3 is TGTGCCAGCAGTGGGCTAGCGGGAGAGTCCGGGGAGCTGTTTTTT. Translation: CASSGLAGESGELFF. The variable domain in full, with the rest retrieved from reference TRBV2 and TRBJ2-2, is EPEVTQTPSHQVTQMGQEVILRCVPISNHLYFYWYRQILGQKVEFLVSFYNNEISEKSEIFDDQFSVERPDGSNFTLKIRSTKLEDSAMYFCASSGLAGESGELFFGEGSRLTVL.

The rearrangement uses TRBV29-1 and TRBJ1-2; tentatively, D is TRBD1 (5 bases). Germline V gene sequence: CDR1 SQVTM, CDR2 ANQGSEA. The V end was cut by 4 bases, the J end by 7 bases, with 19 bases between. The CDR3 runs to 14 residues. The CDR3 region has the DNA TGCAGCGTTGGGGGAACAGGTTGGGTCGGTGGCTACACCTTC. It encodes CSVGGTGWVGGYTF.

The gene calls are TRBV6-5 and TRBJ2-5; D assignment may be TRBD1 or TRBD2 (6 bases each). Trimming shortened V by 5 bases and J by 5 bases, and 18 bases separated the two germline ends. The CDR3 extends over 15 amino acids. CDR1 and CDR2 (germline): MNHEY, SVGAGI. The CDR3 bases are TGTGCCAGCAGTCTCAAGGGGGGTGTTGGGGAGACCCAGTACTTC. Its translation is CASSLKGGVGETQYF.

This clone was seen more than once but under ten times. Germline and junction disagree at one end, which may indicate a read error. The genes are TRBV7-2 and TRBJ2-1; D might be TRBD1 or TRBD2, each matching 5 bases. CDR1 is SGHTA and CDR2 is FQGNSA in the germline V gene. The CDR3 covers 11 residues. The CDR3 DNA is TGTGCCACCAGCAGGGACCATGAGCAGTTCTTC. Its translation is CATSRDHEQFF.

This clone was seen once. This rearrangement joins TRBV5-4 to TRBJ2-7, with 10 bases that match TRBD2. CDR1 and CDR2 (germline): SGHNT, YYREEE (reference sequence). V trimming: 2 bases; J trimming: 2 bases; junction bases outside the gene matches: 19. There are 20 residues in the CDR3. CDR3 in DNA: TGTGCCAGCAGCTTACGGGCCCCCGGGACTAGCGATATTTACCCCTACGAGCAGTACTTC. Translated: CASSLRAPGTSDIYPYEQYF.

The chain is built from TRBV5-1 and TRBJ2-7; 14 positions match TRBD2. Trimming removed 3 bases from V and 4 bases from J; junction bases left unmatched: 3. Germline V gene data show CDR1 as SGHRS and CDR2 as YFSETQ. CDR3 length equals 15 residues. DNA for the CDR3: TGCGCCAGCAGCTCGGGACTAGCGGGGGCTTACGAGCAGTACTTC. Encoded protein: CASSSGLAGAYEQYF.

V and J are TRBV25-1 and TRBJ1-1; D gene unclear. The CDR3 consists of 12 residues. V was shortened by 4 bases and J by 1 base, with 4 bases between the two germline ends. Germline values: CDR1 MGHDK, CDR2 SYGVNS. The DNA of the CDR3 is TGTGCCAGCAGTGTAGCGAACACTGAAGCTTTCTTT. Translation gives CASSVANTEAFF.

This chain joins TRBV5-6 and TRBJ2-5, with D unresolved. CDR1 and CDR2 from the germline V gene are SGHDT and YYEEEE. Trimming left V 4 bases short and J 4 bases short, with 20 bases between. The CDR3 extends over 16 amino acids. The CDR3: CASSADGIVGLETQYF. DNA of the CDR3: TGTGCCAGCAGCGCGGACGGAATCGTGGGATTAGAGACCCAGTACTTC. The whole variable domain, filled in from reference TRBV5-6 and TRBJ2-5, reads DAGVTQSPTHLIKTRGQQVTLRCSPKSGHDTVSWYQQALGQGPQFIFQYYEEEERQRGNFPDRFSGHQFPNYSSELNVNALLLGDSALYLCASSADGIVGLETQYFGPGTRLLVL.

The count of this clone is one. The chain is built from TRBV30 and TRBJ1-2; maybe TRBD1 (5 bases). CDR1 is GTSNPN and CDR2 is SVGIG in the germline V gene (reference sequence). The CDR3 consists of 12 residues. Trimming took off 5 bases at V and 13 bases at J, with 20 bases between the two ends. CDR3 loop: CAWGGLTGGGTF. As DNA, the CDR3 is TGTGCCTGGGGGGGACTTACCGGCGGCGGCACCTTC.

V gene TRBV7-8 combines with J gene TRBJ1-1; D call uncertain. Per the germline V gene, CDR1 is SGHVS and CDR2 is FQNEAQ. The CDR3 loop spans 12 amino acids. V lost 5 bases and J lost 6, with 10 bases in between. CDR3 region: CASSLPGAEAFF. The CDR3 coding sequence is TGTGCCAGCAGCCTCCCCGGGGCTGAAGCTTTCTTT.

This chain uses TRBV19 with TRBJ2-7, with 9 bases aligning to TRBD1. Germline V gene lookup returns CDR1 LNHDA and CDR2 SQIVND (reference sequence). The V segment lost 5 bases and the J segment 2 bases; nucleotides outside the gene matches: 7. The CDR3 covers 15 residues. CDR3 coding DNA: TGTGCCAGTAGTCCCCGGGACAGGGCCCCCTACGAGCAGTACTTC. Protein: CASSPRDRAPYEQYF.

The chain links TRBV10-3 to TRBJ1-5; D unclear. This CDR3 region has 11 residues. Per germline, CDR1 ENHRY and CDR2 SYGVKD. With 7 bases removed from V and 7 bases from J, the gap between germline ends came to 8 bases. The CDR3 coding sequence is TGTGCCATCACAAAGCCGCAGCCCCAGCATTTT. Protein product: CAITKPQPQHF.

This clone was counted a few times. Here the CDR3 DNA reads TGTGCCTGGAGAAAGTTACTAGTATCGGCCTACGAGCAGTACTTC. It is translated as CAWRKLLVSAYEQYF. V usage is TRBV30 and J usage is TRBJ2-7; D may be TRBD2 (5 bases). CDR1 and CDR2 (germline): GTSNPN, SVGIG (reference sequence). V was pared by 3 bases and J by 2 bases, with 17 bases between. The CDR3 loop spans 15 amino acids.

This clone was seen a few times. V is TRBV7-9 and J is TRBJ1-1; a possible D gene is TRBD1 (5 bases). This CDR3 has 14 amino acids. CDR1 SEHNR and CDR2 FQNEAQ come from the germline V gene (reference sequence). Between the trimmed V and J ends, which lost 3 bases and 1 base, there was a span of 9 bases. The CDR3 DNA is TGTGCCAGCAGCTTCCCCACAGGGAACACTGAAGCTTTCTTT. It specifies CASSFPTGNTEAFF.

The rearrangement links TRBV30 to TRBJ2-1; the D is unclear. The CDR3 is made up of 14 amino acids. Trimming took 0 bases from V and 1 from J, leaving 7 bases between them. Germline values: CDR1 GTSNPN, CDR2 SVGIG (reference sequence). The CDR3 bases are TGTGCCTGGAGTGTCGAACAATCCTACAATGAGCAGTTCTTC. Its translation is CAWSVEQSYNEQFF. The whole variable domain, filled in from reference TRBV30 and TRBJ2-1, reads SQTIHQWPATLVQPVGSPLSLECTVEGTSNPNLYWYRQAAGRGLQLLFYSVGIGQISSEVPQNLSASRPQDRQFILSSKKLLLSDSGFYLCAWSVEQSYNEQFFGPGTRLTVL.

The V and J genes are TRBV6-4 and TRBJ1-1; the D is unclear. Germline V gene lookup returns CDR1 MRHNA and CDR2 SNTAGT. V lost 3 bases to trimming and J lost 4 bases, with 9 bases between them. There are 13 residues in the CDR3. The CDR3 here is CASSEQTATEAFF. The CDR3 nucleotides read TGTGCCAGCAGTGAGCAAACAGCCACTGAAGCTTTCTTT.

This rearrangement joins TRBV19 to TRBJ2-5; 10 bases are a match to TRBD1. Germline lookup yields CDR1 LNHDA and CDR2 SQIVND (reference sequence). Trimming at V came to 5 bases and at J to 2 bases, leaving 2 bases not matched to a gene. The CDR3 is 14 amino acids. The CDR3 nucleotides read TGTGCCAGTAGTTCGGGACAGGGGCAAGAGACCCAGTACTTC. This translates into CASSSGQGQETQYF.

This clone turned up a few times. This sequence joins TRBV5-1 and TRBJ1-1; D gene uncertain. This CDR3 has 14 amino acids. From germline, CDR1 is SGHRS and CDR2 YFSETQ. Deletions cut 4 bases from V and 1 base from J, with 11 bases between. This CDR3 reads CASSPGAGNTEAFF. The CDR3 DNA reads as TGCGCCAGCAGCCCGGGTGCGGGGAACACTGAAGCTTTCTTT. Full variable domain (remainder filled in from reference TRBV5-1 and TRBJ1-1): KAGVTQTPRYLIKTRGQQVTLSCSPISGHRSVSWYQQTPGQGLQFLFEYFSETQRNKGNFPGRFSGRQFSNSRSEMNVSTLELGDSALYLCASSPGAGNTEAFFGQGTRLTVV.

The DNA for the CDR3 is TGTGCCAGTAGTCAAGGGGAGAGTACGCAGTATTTT. It codes for CASSQGESTQYF. The V call is TRBV19, the J call TRBJ2-3; D is possibly TRBD1 or TRBD2 (5 bases each). This CDR3 has 12 residues. Germline CDR1 is LNHDA and CDR2 is SQIVND (reference sequence). Trimming removed 5 bases at V and 8 bases at J, with 11 bases between.

The chain links TRBV13 to TRBJ2-3; the match to TRBD2 covers 16 bases. This CDR3 region has 18 residues. The trim removed 3 bases at V and 5 bases at J, leaving 8 bases unmatched. Germline CDR1 is PRHDT and CDR2 is FYEKMQ (reference sequence). This CDR3 is CASSFEGTSGRAVDTQYF. Written as DNA, the CDR3 is TGTGCCAGCAGCTTCGAAGGGACTAGCGGGAGGGCCGTAGATACGCAGTATTTT. The full variable domain, its missing parts supplied by reference TRBV13 and TRBJ2-3, is AAGVIQSPRHLIKEKRETATLKCYPIPRHDTVYWYQQGPGQDPQFLISFYEKMQSDKGSIPDRFSAQQFSDYHSELNMSSLELGDSALYFCASSFEGTSGRAVDTQYFGPGTRLTVL.

The V call is TRBV4-1, the J call TRBJ2-7, with TRBD1 matching over 7 bases. Per the germline V gene, CDR1 is MGHRA and CDR2 is YSYEKL. The CDR3 totals 14 residues. V shed 0 bases and J 3 bases; nucleotides not matched to a gene: 2. The DNA for the CDR3 is TGCGCCAGCAGCCAAGACAGGGGGATCTACGAGCAGTACTTC. It translates to CASSQDRGIYEQYF.

This clone has more than one count but fewer than ten. The genes are TRBV29-1 and TRBJ1-1; D may be TRBD1 (6 bases). Germline CDR1 is SQVTM and CDR2 is ANQGSEA. V lost 5 bases, J lost 1 base, and 8 bases lay in between. CDR3 length: 12 residues. The CDR3 reads CSVQGQNTEAFF. The CDR3 DNA follows: TGCAGCGTTCAGGGGCAGAACACTGAAGCTTTCTTT. Filled out from reference TRBV29-1 and TRBJ1-1, the complete variable domain reads SAVISQKPSRDICQRGTSLTIQCQVDSQVTMMFWYRQQPGQSLTLIATANQGSEATYESGFVIDKFPISRPNLTFSTLTVSNMSPEDSSIYLCSVQGQNTEAFFGQGTRLTVV.

V and J are TRBV7-8 and TRBJ1-2, with 9 bases matching TRBD1. With V trimmed by 6 bases and J by 5 bases, 7 bases remained unmatched. From germline, CDR1 is SGHVS and CDR2 FQNEAQ. CDR3 length: 14 residues. The CDR3 region is CASSWTGEGYGYTF. For the CDR3, the DNA is TGTGCCAGCAGTTGGACAGGGGAAGGTTATGGCTACACCTTC.